This T cell receptor (beta chain) was sequenced for a study of blood T cell repertoires in COVID-19. Original handling: Reference gene primer amplification gave estimated nucleated cell counts. Libraries were prepared by immunoSEQ multiplex PCR; TCRdb keeps only in-frame clonotypes and omits some of them. V and J calls and clone size follow that table, whereas D and trimming were derived from the DNA. Here the sample spans 100,000 or so clones, approximately 92% being singletons. This CDR3 comprises 13 residues. V lost 5 bases and J 8 bases, leaving 16 bases between the germline ends. The germline gives CDR1 SGHNT, CDR2 YYREEE (reference sequence).

V usage is TRBV5-4 and J usage is TRBJ1-2; maybe TRBD1 (6 bases). Input material: peripheral blood. The receptor's source is a woman between 50 and 59 years old with COVID-19, enrolled during active disease. The CDR3 DNA is TGTGCCAGCAGACTGGACAGCTTCACAGGCTACACCTTC. Translated, it gives CASRLDSFTGYTF.